One and the same sample provided the 28 T cell receptor beta chains below, sequenced in a study of control samples from healthy donors and cancer patients. The data were produced by immunoSEQ multiplex PCR, yet TCRdb's version contains in-frame clones alone and is incomplete. Found here are 150,000 to 200,000 clones, 85% to 95% of them singletons; the top ten hold roughly 1.3%. The sequenced sample consisted of blood. These receptors all stem from a woman aged 18-29 years in good health.

This chain connects TRBV28 to TRBJ2-4, with D possibly being TRBD2 (6 bases). The CDR3 has 13 residues. V lost 8 bases and J lost 6, with 14 bases in between. CDR1 and CDR2 (germline): MDHEN, SYDVKM. CDR3 nucleotide sequence: TGTGCCAGCTCCGGGGGACGGGGAAACATTCAGTACTTC. Residues: CASSGGRGNIQYF. Using reference TRBV28 and TRBJ2-4 for the parts outside the CDR3, the full variable domain is DVKVTQSSRYLVKRTGEKVFLECVQDMDHENMFWYRQDPGLGLRLIYFSYDVKMKEKGDIPEGYSVSREKKERFSLILESASTNQTSMYLCASSGGRGNIQYFGAGTRLSVL.

CDR3 residues: CASGVGQTYGYTF. The CDR3, as DNA: TGTGCCAGTGGGGTGGGACAGACCTATGGCTACACCTTC. V gene TRBV12-3 or TRBV12-4 combines with J gene TRBJ1-2, with 7 bases fitting TRBD1. Unmatched junction bases numbered 8, after V lost 9 bases and J lost 4 bases. The CDR3 extends over 13 amino acids.

The J gene is TRBJ2-5, the V gene TRBV27, with 8 bases fitting TRBD1. The CDR3 spans 16 residues. Trimming took 3 bases from V and 5 from J; bases not matched to a gene: 11. Germline V lookup: CDR1 MNHEY, CDR2 SMNVEV (reference sequence). As DNA, the CDR3 is TGTGCCAGCAGTTTTAGACCTCGACAGGGGACCGAGACCCAGTACTTC. Amino acids: CASSFRPRQGTETQYF.

V gene TRBV27 combines with J gene TRBJ2-1, with 12 positions matching TRBD2. The length of the CDR3 is 14 residues. V lost 2 bases and J lost 12; bases outside the gene matches: 5. CDR1 is MNHEY and CDR2 is SMNVEV in the germline V gene (reference sequence). The CDR3: CASSLKASGRAQFF. CDR3 bases: TGTGCCAGCAGTTTAAAGGCTAGCGGGAGGGCGCAGTTCTTC.

The rearrangement links TRBV7-2 to TRBJ2-3; possible D gene TRBD2, 6 bases. Trimming removed 1 base from V and 1 base from J, with 18 bases in between. The germline CDR1 and CDR2 sequences are SGHTA and FQGNSA. The CDR3 spans 18 residues. CDR3 residues: CASSLVRAGLSGTDTQYF. In DNA, the CDR3 is TGTGCCAGCAGCTTAGTGCGTGCGGGGCTTAGCGGCACAGATACGCAGTATTTT. The whole variable domain, remainder taken from reference TRBV7-2 and TRBJ2-3, is GAGVSQSPSNKVTEKGKDVELRCDPISGHTALYWYRQSLGQGLEFLIYFQGNSAPDKSGLPSDRFSAERTGGSVSTLTIQRTQQEDSAVYLCASSLVRAGLSGTDTQYFGPGTRLTVL.

This rearrangement joins TRBV29-1 to TRBJ1-6; TRBD1 might be the D (6 bases). V was pared by 5 bases and J by 7 bases, with 12 bases between. There are 13 residues in the CDR3. In germline, CDR1 is SQVTM, CDR2 ANQGSEA. The CDR3 DNA sequence: TGCAGCGTTCAAGGACAGTGGAATTCACCCCTCCACTTT. This translates into CSVQGQWNSPLHF.

As regards this clone: A junction boundary mismatches the germline segment, possibly from a read error. The chain couples TRBV29-1 to TRBJ1-1; weak D call: TRBD1 (5 bases). The V gene's germline CDR1 is SQVTM and CDR2 ANQGSEA. The CDR3 is 13 residues long. CDR3 nucleotides: TGCAGCGTCGAAGTAGACAGAGGAACTGAAGCTTTCTTT. This gives the protein CSVEVDRGTEAFF.

The gene calls are TRBV2 and TRBJ1-2, with 8 bases fitting TRBD1. Germline CDR1 SNHLY, CDR2 FYNNEI. V lost 7 bases and J lost 7; bases outside the gene matches: 11. This CDR3 is built from 14 residues. In DNA, the CDR3 is TGTGCCAGCAAAAACGACAGGGGAGGGCTTGGCTACACCTTC. Its translation is CASKNDRGGLGYTF.

This clone is a singleton in its sample. The chain couples TRBV7-6 to TRBJ2-2, with 7 bases fitting TRBD1. The CDR3 is made up of 14 amino acids. The V segment lost 8 bases and the J segment 1 base; nucleotides outside the gene matches: 4. CDR1 and CDR2 (germline): SGHVS, FNYEAQ. The CDR3 nucleotides read TGTGCCAGCCGGAGACAGGGGAACACCGGGGAGCTGTTTTTT. This codes for CASRRQGNTGELFF.

CDR3 loop: CASSQLGTGATRETQYF. The CDR3 DNA follows: TGTGCCAGCAGCCAACTGGGGACAGGCGCTACGAGAGAGACCCAGTACTTC. V usage is TRBV4-2 and J usage is TRBJ2-5; 8 nucleotides line up with TRBD1. The junction had 12 bases not matched to a gene; V was cut back by 2 bases and J by 4 bases. Looked up from germline, CDR1 is LGHNA and CDR2 is YNFKEQ. CDR3 size: 17 residues.

For the CDR3, the DNA is TGTGCCAGCAGCTCCCCGGACAGGAACTACGAGCAGTACTTC. Residues: CASSSPDRNYEQYF. The V and J genes are TRBV28 and TRBJ2-7, with 7 nucleotides matching TRBD1. Germline V gives CDR1 MDHEN, CDR2 SYDVKM. The trim removed 6 bases at V and 3 bases at J, leaving 8 bases unmatched. CDR3 length equals 14 residues.

The chain links TRBV9 to TRBJ1-3; D is undetermined. The CDR3 has 15 residues. Trimming took off 4 bases at V and 0 bases at J, with 11 bases between the two ends. Germline V gene sequence: CDR1 SGDLS, CDR2 YYNGEE. The CDR3 loop reads CASSPPGPSGNTIYF. As DNA, the CDR3 is TGTGCCAGCAGCCCCCCCGGTCCCTCTGGAAACACCATATATTTT.

This chain joins TRBV5-1 and TRBJ1-3; the D is unclear. Germline V gene data show CDR1 as SGHRS and CDR2 as YFSETQ. The CDR3 totals 12 residues. V lost 2 bases and J lost 2, with 2 bases in between. In nucleotides, the CDR3 is TGCGCCAGCAGCTTTACTGGAAACACCATATATTTT. Translation gives CASSFTGNTIYF. Drawing the rest from reference TRBV5-1 and TRBJ1-3, the complete variable domain is KAGVTQTPRYLIKTRGQQVTLSCSPISGHRSVSWYQQTPGQGLQFLFEYFSETQRNKGNFPGRFSGRQFSNSRSEMNVSTLELGDSALYLCASSFTGNTIYFGEGSWLTVV.

This chain uses TRBV7-8 with TRBJ1-6, with D perhaps matching TRBD1 (5 bases). This CDR3 comprises 16 residues. Per the germline V gene, CDR1 is SGHVS and CDR2 is FQNEAQ. The germline V and J ends were trimmed by 1 base and 6 bases, with 13 bases remaining between them. In DNA, the CDR3 is TGTGCCAGCAGCTTAGATTCAGTGACAGTTAATTCACCCCTCCACTTT. Protein sequence: CASSLDSVTVNSPLHF.

This clone was picked up a small number of times. V is TRBV6-4 and J is TRBJ2-6; D unclear. The CDR3 spans 15 residues. V lost 0 bases, J lost 3 bases, and 6 bases lay in between. Germline CDR1 and CDR2: MRHNA and SNTAGT. The CDR3 protein is CASSDSWGGANVLTF. The CDR3 DNA follows: TGTGCCAGCAGTGACTCGTGGGGTGGGGCCAACGTCCTGACTTTC.

This sequence joins TRBV9 and TRBJ1-1; D gene unclear. V was pared by 0 bases and J by 2 bases, with 17 bases between. From germline, CDR1 is SGDLS and CDR2 YYNGEE. The CDR3 runs to 17 residues. As DNA, the CDR3 is TGTGCCAGCAGCGTAGTAGATCTCCCGGGCCTTAACACTGAAGCTTTCTTT. Its translation is CASSVVDLPGLNTEAFF.

The V gene is TRBV6-5, the J gene TRBJ2-1; D may match TRBD1 or TRBD2 (6 bases each). Germline V gene data show CDR1 as MNHEY and CDR2 as SVGAGI. The CDR3 has 14 amino acids. With 2 bases removed from V and 11 bases from J, the gap between germline ends came to 16 bases. For the CDR3, the DNA is TGTGCCAGCAGTTACGGGGGGCCCGACAAGAAGCAGTTCTTC. It specifies CASSYGGPDKKQFF.

The sample holds one count of this clone. The V and J genes are TRBV15 and TRBJ2-1; D remains ambiguous. Between the trimmed V and J ends, which lost 0 bases and 4 bases, there was a span of 7 bases. The germline gives CDR1 LNHNV, CDR2 YYDKDF (reference sequence). The CDR3 consists of 14 residues. CDR3: CATSREDTYNEQFF. The CDR3 nucleotides are TGTGCCACCAGCAGAGAAGACACGTACAATGAGCAGTTCTTC.

The rearrangement uses TRBV14 and TRBJ1-1; unclear D gene. The germline CDR1 and CDR2 sequences are SGHDN and FVKESK. Trimming shortened V by 1 base and J by 11 bases, and 17 bases separated the two germline ends. The CDR3 extends over 14 amino acids. This CDR3 reads CASSQGWVGSRAFF. In nucleotides, the CDR3 is TGTGCCAGCAGCCAAGGATGGGTGGGCAGTCGGGCTTTCTTT.

This clone was seen a single time. The chain recombines TRBV7-9 with TRBJ2-1; D may be TRBD1 or TRBD2 (7 bases each). Trimming took off 1 base at V and 7 bases at J, with 17 bases between the two ends. Germline V gives CDR1 SEHNR, CDR2 FQNEAQ (reference sequence). The CDR3 runs 16 residues. CDR3 residues: CASSLVRGGRWNEQFF. The CDR3 nucleotides read TGTGCCAGCAGCTTAGTCAGGGGGGGCCGATGGAATGAGCAGTTCTTC.

The genes are TRBV13 and TRBJ2-7; 7 nucleotides match TRBD1. Germline V lookup: CDR1 PRHDT, CDR2 FYEKMQ (reference sequence). Losses at the gene ends were 7 bases for V and 2 bases for J; bases not matched to a gene: 8. The CDR3 is 14 amino acids. The CDR3 is CASTLTGETYEQYF. Here the CDR3 DNA reads TGTGCCAGCACCCTAACAGGGGAAACCTACGAGCAGTACTTC.

The CDR3 sequence: CASSEGRQVTQYF. The CDR3 coding sequence is TGTGCCAGCAGTGAAGGGCGACAGGTTACGCAGTATTTT. V gene TRBV2 combines with J gene TRBJ2-3, with a tentative D call TRBD1 (6 bases). CDR1 is SNHLY, CDR2 FYNNEI, per germline. V dropped 1 base and J dropped 8 bases, with 10 bases sitting between them. This CDR3 comprises 13 residues.

This chain joins TRBV15 and TRBJ1-1; D is unclear. From germline, CDR1 is LNHNV and CDR2 YYDKDF (reference sequence). V dropped 2 bases and J dropped 6 bases, with 13 bases sitting between them. There are 14 residues in the CDR3. The CDR3 reads CATSRNQVSAEAFF. Written as DNA, the CDR3 is TGTGCCACCAGCAGAAATCAGGTATCGGCTGAAGCTTTCTTT.

The chain is built from TRBV2 and TRBJ1-1, with D perhaps matching TRBD1 (5 bases). V was cut by 10 bases and J by 1 base, with 10 bases left in between. Looked up from germline, CDR1 is SNHLY and CDR2 is FYNNEI. The CDR3 is 12 residues long. The CDR3 is CAIGTSNTEAFF. As DNA, the CDR3 is TGTGCCATCGGGACTTCGAACACTGAAGCTTTCTTT.

The V gene is TRBV2, the J gene TRBJ1-5, with a possible D match to TRBD1 (5 bases). Trimming pared 1 base from V and 2 bases from J, leaving 9 bases between. The CDR3 consists of 15 residues. Germline V CDR1 and CDR2: SNHLY, FYNNEI. The CDR3, as DNA: TGTGCCAGCAGTGAAGAGGGGCCCGGCAATCAGCCCCAGCATTTT. This codes for CASSEEGPGNQPQHF.

Turning to this clone: Within the sample, other DNA sequences also encode this same CDR3. The V gene is TRBV28, the J gene TRBJ2-5; D is uncertain. Per germline, CDR1 MDHEN and CDR2 SYDVKM. V lost 1 base and J lost 0, with 6 bases in between. The CDR3 is made up of 14 amino acids. The DNA of the CDR3 is TGTGCCAGCAGTTTATTGCGGTACCAAGAGACCCAGTACTTC. Protein sequence: CASSLLRYQETQYF.

This sequence joins TRBV6-4 and TRBJ1-1; TRBD1 might be the D (5 bases). CDR3 size: 14 residues. The V end lost 3 bases, the J end lost 4 bases, and 12 bases lay between the germline ends. Germline V gene data show CDR1 as MRHNA and CDR2 as SNTAGT. CDR3 DNA: TGTGCCAGCAGTGATCGGGGGACGGGCACTGAAGCTTTCTTT. Translated, it gives CASSDRGTGTEAFF.

This clone was seen just once. The chain employs TRBV6-2 or TRBV6-3 and TRBJ1-3; D remains ambiguous. This CDR3 is built from 15 residues. CDR1 and CDR2 from the germline V gene are MNHEY and SVGEGT. V lost 4 bases and J 0 bases, leaving 10 bases between the germline ends. The CDR3 region is CASSSTAYSGNTIYF. CDR3 coding DNA: TGTGCCAGCAGTTCTACAGCTTACTCTGGAAACACCATATATTTT.